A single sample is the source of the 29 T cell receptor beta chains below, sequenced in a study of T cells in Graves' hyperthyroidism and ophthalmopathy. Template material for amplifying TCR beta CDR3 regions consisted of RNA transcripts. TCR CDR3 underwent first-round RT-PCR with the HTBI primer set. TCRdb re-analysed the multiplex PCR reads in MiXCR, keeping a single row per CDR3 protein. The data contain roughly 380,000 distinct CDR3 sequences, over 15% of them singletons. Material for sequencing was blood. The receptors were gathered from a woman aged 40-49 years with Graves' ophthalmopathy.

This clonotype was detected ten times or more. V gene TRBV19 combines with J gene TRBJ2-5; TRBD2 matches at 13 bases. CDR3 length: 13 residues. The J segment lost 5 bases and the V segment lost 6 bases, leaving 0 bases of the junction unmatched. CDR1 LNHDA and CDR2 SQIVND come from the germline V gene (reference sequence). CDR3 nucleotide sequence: TGTGCCAGTAGACTAGCGGGAGGGGAGACCCAGTACTTC. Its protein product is CASRLAGGETQYF. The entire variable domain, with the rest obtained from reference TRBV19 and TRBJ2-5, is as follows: DGGITQSPKYLFRKEGQNVTLSCEQNLNHDAMYWYRQDPGQGLRLIYYSQIVNDFQKGDIAEGYSVSREKKESFPLTVTSAQKNPTAFYLCASRLAGGETQYFGPGTRLLVL.

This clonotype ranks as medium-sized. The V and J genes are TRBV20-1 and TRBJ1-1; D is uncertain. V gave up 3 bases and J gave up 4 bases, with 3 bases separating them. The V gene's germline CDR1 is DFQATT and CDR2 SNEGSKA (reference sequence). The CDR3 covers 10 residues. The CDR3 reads CSASVTEAFF. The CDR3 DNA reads TGCAGTGCTAGCGTCACTGAAGCTTTCTTT.

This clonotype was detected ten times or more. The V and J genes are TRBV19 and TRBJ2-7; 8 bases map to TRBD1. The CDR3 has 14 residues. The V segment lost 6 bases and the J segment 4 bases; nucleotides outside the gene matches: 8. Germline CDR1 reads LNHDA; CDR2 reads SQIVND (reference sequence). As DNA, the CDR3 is TGTGCCAGTAGCGCCGGGACAGGAAATTACGAGCAGTACTTC. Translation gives CASSAGTGNYEQYF.

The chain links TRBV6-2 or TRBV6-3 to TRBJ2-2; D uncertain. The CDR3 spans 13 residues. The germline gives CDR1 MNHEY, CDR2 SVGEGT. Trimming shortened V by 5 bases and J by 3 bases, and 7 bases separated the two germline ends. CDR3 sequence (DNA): TGTGCCAGCAGTAGACTTTACACCGGGGAGCTGTTTTTT. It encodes CASSRLYTGELFF.

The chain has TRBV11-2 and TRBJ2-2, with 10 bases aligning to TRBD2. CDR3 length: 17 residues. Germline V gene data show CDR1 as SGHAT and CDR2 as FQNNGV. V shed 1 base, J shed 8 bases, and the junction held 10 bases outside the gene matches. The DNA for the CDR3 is TGTGCCAGCAGCTTAGTGTCGCTAGCGGGAGTGTCGGGGGAGCTGTTTTTT. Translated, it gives CASSLVSLAGVSGELFF. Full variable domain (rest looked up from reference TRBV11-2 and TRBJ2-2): EAGVAQSPRYKIIEKRQSVAFWCNPISGHATLYWYQQILGQGPKLLIQFQNNGVVDDSQLPKDRFSAERLKGVDSTLKIQPAKLEDSAVYLCASSLVSLAGVSGELFFGEGSRLTVL.

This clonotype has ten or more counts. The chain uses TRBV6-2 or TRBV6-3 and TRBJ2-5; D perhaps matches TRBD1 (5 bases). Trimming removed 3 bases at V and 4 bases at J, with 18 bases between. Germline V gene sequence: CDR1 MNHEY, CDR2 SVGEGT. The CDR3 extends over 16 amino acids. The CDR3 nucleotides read TGTGCCAGCAGTTATGCGGCAGGGCTGATTCGAGAGACCCAGTACTTC. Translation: CASSYAAGLIRETQYF.

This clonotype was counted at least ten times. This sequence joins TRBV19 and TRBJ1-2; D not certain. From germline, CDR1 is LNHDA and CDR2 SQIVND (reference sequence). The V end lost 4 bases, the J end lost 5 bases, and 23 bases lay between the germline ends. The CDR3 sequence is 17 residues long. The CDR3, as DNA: TGTGCCAGTAGTACAGGACGTAGAGAGTCTGCTCGGTATGGCTACACCTTC. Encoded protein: CASSTGRRESARYGYTF.

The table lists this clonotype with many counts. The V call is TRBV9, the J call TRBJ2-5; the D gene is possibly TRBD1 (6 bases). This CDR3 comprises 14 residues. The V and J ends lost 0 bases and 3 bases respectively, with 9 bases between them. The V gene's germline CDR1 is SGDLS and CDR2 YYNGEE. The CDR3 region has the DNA TGTGCCAGCAGCGTAGGGGACAATAAAGAGACCCAGTACTTC. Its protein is CASSVGDNKETQYF. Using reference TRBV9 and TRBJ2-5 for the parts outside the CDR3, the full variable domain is DSGVTQTPKHLITATGQRVTLRCSPRSGDLSVYWYQQSLDQGLQFLIQYYNGEERAKGNILERFSAQQFPDLHSELNLSSLELGDSALYFCASSVGDNKETQYFGPGTRLLVL.

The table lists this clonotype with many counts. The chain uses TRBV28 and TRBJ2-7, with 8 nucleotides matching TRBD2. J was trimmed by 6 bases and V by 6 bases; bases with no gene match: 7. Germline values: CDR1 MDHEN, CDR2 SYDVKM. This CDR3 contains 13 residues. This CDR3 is CASSPRLAFEQYF. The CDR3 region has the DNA TGTGCCAGCAGCCCTAGACTAGCGTTCGAGCAGTACTTC.

CDR3 in amino acids: CAWSALGTVQETQYF. In nucleotides, the CDR3 is TGTGCCTGGAGCGCCCTGGGGACAGTACAAGAGACCCAGTACTTC. The V call is TRBV30, the J call TRBJ2-5; 7 bases match TRBD1. Trimming removed 3 bases from V and 2 bases from J; junction bases left unmatched: 9. Germline loops: CDR1 GTSNPN, CDR2 SVGIG (reference sequence). This CDR3 region has 15 residues. Using reference TRBV30 and TRBJ2-5 for the parts outside the CDR3, the full variable domain is SQTIHQWPATLVQPVGSPLSLECTVEGTSNPNLYWYRQAAGRGLQLLFYSVGIGQISSEVPQNLSASRPQDRQFILSSKKLLLSDSGFYLCAWSALGTVQETQYFGPGTRLLVL.

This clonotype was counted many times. Written as DNA, the CDR3 is TGCAGCGCCCAAGACATCAACACTGAAGCTTTCTTT. Its protein is CSAQDINTEAFF. V is TRBV29-1 and J is TRBJ1-1; no clear D. The CDR3 loop spans 12 amino acids. The germline V and J ends were trimmed by 7 bases and 2 bases, with 11 bases remaining between them. The germline gives CDR1 SQVTM, CDR2 ANQGSEA.

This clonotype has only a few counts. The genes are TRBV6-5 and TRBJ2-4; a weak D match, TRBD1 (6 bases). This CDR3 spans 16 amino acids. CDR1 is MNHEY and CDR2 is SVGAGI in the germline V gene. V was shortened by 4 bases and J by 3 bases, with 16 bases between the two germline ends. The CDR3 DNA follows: TGTGCCAGCAGTTTGGCAGGGGCCCTAGGCAAAAACATTCAGTACTTC. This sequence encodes CASSLAGALGKNIQYF.

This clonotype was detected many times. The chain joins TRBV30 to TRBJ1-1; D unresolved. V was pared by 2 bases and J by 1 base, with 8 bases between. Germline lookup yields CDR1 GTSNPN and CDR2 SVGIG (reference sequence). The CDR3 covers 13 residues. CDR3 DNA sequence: TGTGCCTGGAGTCATGGTAGGAACACTGAAGCTTTCTTT. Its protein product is CAWSHGRNTEAFF.

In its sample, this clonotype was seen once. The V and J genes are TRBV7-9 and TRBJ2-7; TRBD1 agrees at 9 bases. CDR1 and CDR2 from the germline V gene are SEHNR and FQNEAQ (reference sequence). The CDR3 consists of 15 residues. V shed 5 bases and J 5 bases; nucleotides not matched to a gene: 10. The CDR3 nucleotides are TGTGCCAGCAGCCTTGCCGGGACAGGGTCGCACGAGCAGTACTTC. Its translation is CASSLAGTGSHEQYF.

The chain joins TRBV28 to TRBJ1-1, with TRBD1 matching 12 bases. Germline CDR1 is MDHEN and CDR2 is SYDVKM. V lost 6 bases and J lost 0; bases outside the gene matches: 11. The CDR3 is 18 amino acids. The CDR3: CASSSPRDRGRVNTEAFF. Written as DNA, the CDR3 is TGTGCCAGCAGCTCCCCCAGGGACAGGGGGCGGGTGAACACTGAAGCTTTCTTT.

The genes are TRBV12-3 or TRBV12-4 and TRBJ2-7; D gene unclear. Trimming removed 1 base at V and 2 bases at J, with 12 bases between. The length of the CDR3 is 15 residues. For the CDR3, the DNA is TGTGCCAGCAGTTTAGACCCTTTCGGAACCTACGAGCAGTACTTC. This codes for CASSLDPFGTYEQYF.

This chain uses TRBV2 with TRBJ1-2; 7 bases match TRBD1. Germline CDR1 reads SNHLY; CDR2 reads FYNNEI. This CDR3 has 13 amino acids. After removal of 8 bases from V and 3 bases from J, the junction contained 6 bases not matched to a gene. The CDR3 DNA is TGTGCCAGCCTACAGACAGGGTACTATGGCTACACCTTC. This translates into CASLQTGYYGYTF.

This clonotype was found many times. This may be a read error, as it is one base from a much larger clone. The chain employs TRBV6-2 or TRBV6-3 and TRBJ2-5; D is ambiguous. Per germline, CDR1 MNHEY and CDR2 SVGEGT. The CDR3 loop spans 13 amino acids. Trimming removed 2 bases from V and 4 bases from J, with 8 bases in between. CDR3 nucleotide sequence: TGTGCCAGCAGTTACATGGGCGGAGAGACCCAGTACTTC. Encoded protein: CASSYMGGETQYF.

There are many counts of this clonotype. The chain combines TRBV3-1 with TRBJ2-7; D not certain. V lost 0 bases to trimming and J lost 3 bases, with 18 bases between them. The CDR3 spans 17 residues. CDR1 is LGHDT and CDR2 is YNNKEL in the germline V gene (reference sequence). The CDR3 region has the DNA TGTGCCAGCAGCCAAGAACAACAGTTCGGTGTTCACTACGAGCAGTACTTC. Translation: CASSQEQQFGVHYEQYF.

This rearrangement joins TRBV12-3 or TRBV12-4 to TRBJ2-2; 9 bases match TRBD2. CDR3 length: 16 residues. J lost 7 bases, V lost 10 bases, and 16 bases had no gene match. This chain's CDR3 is CAISTPLAGSRGELFF. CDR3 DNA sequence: TGTGCCATCAGCACCCCGCTAGCGGGATCCCGCGGGGAGCTGTTTTTT.

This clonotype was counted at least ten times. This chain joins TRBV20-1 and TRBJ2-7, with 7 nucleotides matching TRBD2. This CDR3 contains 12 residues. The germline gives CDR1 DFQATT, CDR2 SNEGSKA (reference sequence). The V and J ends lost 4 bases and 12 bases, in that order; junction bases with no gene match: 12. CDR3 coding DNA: TGCAGTGCTAAAGTGGGCGGGGGAGGTTGGTACTTC. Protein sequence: CSAKVGGGGWYF.

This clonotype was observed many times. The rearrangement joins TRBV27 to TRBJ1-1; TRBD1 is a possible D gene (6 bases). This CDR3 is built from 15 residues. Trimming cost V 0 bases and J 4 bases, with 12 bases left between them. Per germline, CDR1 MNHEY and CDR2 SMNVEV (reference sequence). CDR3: CASSLSGQGSTEAFF. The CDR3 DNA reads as TGTGCCAGCAGTTTATCGGGGCAGGGGAGCACTGAAGCTTTCTTT.

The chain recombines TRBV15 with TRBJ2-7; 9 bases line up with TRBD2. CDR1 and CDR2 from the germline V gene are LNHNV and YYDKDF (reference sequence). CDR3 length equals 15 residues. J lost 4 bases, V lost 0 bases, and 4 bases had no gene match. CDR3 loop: CATSRDGTSTYEQYF. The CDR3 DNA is TGTGCCACCAGCAGAGACGGGACTAGCACGTACGAGCAGTACTTC.

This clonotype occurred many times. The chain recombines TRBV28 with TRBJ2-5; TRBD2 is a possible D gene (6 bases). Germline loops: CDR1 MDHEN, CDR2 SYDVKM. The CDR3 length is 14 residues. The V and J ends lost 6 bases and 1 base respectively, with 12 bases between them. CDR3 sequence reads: CASSSWRAQETQYF. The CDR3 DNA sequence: TGTGCCAGCAGCTCGTGGAGGGCCCAAGAGACCCAGTACTTC.

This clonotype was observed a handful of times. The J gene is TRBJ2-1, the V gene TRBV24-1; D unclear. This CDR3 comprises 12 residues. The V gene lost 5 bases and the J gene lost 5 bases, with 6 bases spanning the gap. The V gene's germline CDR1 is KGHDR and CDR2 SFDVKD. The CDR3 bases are TGTGCCACCAGTGCTGGAGACAATGAGCAGTTCTTC. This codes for CATSAGDNEQFF.

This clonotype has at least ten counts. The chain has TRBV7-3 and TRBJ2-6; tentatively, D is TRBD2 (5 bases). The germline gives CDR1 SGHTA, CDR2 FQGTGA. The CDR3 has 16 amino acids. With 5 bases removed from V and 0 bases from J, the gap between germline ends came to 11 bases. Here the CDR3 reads CASSRGRDSGANVLTF. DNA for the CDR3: TGTGCCAGCAGCCGCGGACGGGACTCTGGGGCCAACGTCCTGACTTTC.

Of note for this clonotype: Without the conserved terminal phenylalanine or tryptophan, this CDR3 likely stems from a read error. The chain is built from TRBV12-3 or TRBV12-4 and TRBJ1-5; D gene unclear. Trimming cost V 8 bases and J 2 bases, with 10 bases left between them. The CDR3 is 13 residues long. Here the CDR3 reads CASGPGGNQPQHV. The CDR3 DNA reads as TGTGCCAGCGGCCCCGGGGGCAATCAGCCCCAGCATGTT.

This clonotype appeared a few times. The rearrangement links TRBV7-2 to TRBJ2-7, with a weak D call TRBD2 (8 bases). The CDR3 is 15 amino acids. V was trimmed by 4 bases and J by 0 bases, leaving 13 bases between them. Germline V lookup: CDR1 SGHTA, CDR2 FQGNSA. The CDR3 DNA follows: TGTGCCAGCAGCTATAGCGGGGACAGCTCCTACGAGCAGTACTTC. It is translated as CASSYSGDSSYEQYF.

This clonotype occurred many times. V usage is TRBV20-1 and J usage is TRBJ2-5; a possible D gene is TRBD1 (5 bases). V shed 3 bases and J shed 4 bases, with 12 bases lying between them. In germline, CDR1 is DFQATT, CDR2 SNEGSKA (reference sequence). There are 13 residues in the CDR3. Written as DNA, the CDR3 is TGCAGTGCTAGGGGTGATAGGGGAGAGACCCAGTACTTC. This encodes CSARGDRGETQYF.